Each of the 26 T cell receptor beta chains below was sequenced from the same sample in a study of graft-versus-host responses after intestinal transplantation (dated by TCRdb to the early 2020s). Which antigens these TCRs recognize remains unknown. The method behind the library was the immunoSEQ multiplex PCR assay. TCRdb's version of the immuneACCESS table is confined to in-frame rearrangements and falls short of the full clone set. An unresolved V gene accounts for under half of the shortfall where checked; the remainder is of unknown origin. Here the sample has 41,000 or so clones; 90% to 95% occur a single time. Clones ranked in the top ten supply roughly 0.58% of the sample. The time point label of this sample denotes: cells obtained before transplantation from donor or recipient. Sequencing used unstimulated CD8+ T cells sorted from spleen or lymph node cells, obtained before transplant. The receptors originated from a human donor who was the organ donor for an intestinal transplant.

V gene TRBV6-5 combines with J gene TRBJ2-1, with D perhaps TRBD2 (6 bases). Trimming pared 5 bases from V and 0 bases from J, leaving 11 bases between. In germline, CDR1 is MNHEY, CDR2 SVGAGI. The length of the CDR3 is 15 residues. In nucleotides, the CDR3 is TGTGCCAGCAGTCCCGGGACTTTCTCCTACAATGAGCAGTTCTTC. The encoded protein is CASSPGTFSYNEQFF.

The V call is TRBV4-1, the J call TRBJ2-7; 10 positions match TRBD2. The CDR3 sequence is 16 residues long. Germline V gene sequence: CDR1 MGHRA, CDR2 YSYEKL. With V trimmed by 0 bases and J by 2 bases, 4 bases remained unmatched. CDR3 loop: CASSQDLLAGAYEQYF. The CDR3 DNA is TGCGCCAGCAGCCAAGATCTTCTAGCGGGGGCCTACGAGCAGTACTTC.

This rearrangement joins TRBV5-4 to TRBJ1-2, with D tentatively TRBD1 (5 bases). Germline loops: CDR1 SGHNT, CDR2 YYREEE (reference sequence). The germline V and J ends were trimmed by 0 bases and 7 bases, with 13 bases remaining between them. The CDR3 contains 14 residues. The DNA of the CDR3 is TGTGCCAGCAGCTTGGAGGGCGGGGGGAGTGGCTACACCTTC. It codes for CASSLEGGGSGYTF. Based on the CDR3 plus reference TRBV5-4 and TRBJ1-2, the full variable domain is ETGVTQSPTHLIKTRGQQVTLRCSSQSGHNTVSWYQQALGQGPQFIFQYYREEENGRGNFPPRFSGLQFPNYSSELNVNALELDDSALYLCASSLEGGGSGYTFGSGTRLTVV.

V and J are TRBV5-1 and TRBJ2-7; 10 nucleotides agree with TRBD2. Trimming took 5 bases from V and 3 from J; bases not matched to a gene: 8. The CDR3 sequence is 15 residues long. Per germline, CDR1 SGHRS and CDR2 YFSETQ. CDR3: CASRPGTSDYYEQYF. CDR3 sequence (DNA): TGCGCCAGCAGACCGGGGACTAGCGACTACTACGAGCAGTACTTC. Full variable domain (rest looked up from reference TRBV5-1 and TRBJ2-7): KAGVTQTPRYLIKTRGQQVTLSCSPISGHRSVSWYQQTPGQGLQFLFEYFSETQRNKGNFPGRFSGRQFSNSRSEMNVSTLELGDSALYLCASRPGTSDYYEQYFGPGTRLTVT.

The CDR3 is CASSQGTGASAAQPQHF. For the CDR3, the DNA is TGCGCCAGCAGCCAAGGGACAGGGGCCTCGGCGGCTCAGCCCCAGCATTTT. The rearrangement links TRBV4-3 to TRBJ1-5; 9 nucleotides match TRBD1. V lost 1 base to trimming and J lost 6 bases; unmatched junction nucleotides: 10. The length of the CDR3 is 17 residues. The V gene's germline CDR1 is LGHNA and CDR2 YSLEER.

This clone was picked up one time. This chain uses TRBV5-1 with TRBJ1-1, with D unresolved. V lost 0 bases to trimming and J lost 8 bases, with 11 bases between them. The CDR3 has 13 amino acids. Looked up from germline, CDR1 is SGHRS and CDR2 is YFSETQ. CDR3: CASSLELLREAFF. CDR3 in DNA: TGCGCCAGCAGCTTGGAGTTACTGCGGGAAGCTTTCTTT.

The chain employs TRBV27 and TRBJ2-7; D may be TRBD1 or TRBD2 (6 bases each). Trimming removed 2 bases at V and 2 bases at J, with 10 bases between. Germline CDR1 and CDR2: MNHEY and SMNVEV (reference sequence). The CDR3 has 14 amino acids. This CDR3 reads CASSLGGPTYEQYF. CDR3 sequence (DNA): TGTGCCAGCAGTTTAGGGGGGCCAACCTACGAGCAGTACTTC.

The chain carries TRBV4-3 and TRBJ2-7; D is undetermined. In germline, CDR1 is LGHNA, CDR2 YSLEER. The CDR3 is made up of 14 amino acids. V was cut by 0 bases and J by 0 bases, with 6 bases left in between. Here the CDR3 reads CASSQEQSSYEQYF. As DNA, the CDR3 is TGCGCCAGCAGCCAAGAACAGAGCTCCTACGAGCAGTACTTC.

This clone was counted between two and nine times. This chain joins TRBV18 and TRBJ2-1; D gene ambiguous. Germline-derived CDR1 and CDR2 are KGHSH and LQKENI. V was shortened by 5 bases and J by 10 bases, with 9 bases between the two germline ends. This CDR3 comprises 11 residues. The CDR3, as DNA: TGTGCCAGCTCAGTTGATCACGAGCAGTTCTTC. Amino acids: CASSVDHEQFF.

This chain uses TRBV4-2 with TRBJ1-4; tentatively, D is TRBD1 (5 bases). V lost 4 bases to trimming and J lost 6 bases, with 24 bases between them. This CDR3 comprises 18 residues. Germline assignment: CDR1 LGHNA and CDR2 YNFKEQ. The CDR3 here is CASSLHVRGEGRYEKLFF. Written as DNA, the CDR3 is TGTGCCAGCAGCCTCCACGTCCGGGGCGAGGGGAGGTATGAAAAACTGTTTTTT.

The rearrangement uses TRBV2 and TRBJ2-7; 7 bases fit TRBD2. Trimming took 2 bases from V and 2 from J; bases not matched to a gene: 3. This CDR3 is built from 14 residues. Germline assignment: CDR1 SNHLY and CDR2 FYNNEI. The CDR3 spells CASSEWEGTYEQYF. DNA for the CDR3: TGTGCCAGCAGTGAATGGGAGGGAACCTACGAGCAGTACTTC.

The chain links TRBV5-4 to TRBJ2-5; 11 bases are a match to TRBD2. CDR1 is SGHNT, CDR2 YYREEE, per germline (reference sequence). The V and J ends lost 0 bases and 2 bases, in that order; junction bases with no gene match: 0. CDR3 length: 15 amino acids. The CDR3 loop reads CASSLVAGGQETQYF. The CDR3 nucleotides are TGTGCCAGCAGCTTGGTAGCGGGGGGGCAAGAGACCCAGTACTTC.

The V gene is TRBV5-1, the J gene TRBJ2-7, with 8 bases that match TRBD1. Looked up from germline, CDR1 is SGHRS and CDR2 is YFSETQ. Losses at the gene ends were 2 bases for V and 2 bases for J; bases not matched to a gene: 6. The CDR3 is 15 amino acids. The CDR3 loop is CASSFGQGLTYEQYF. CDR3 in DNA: TGCGCCAGCAGCTTCGGACAGGGACTTACCTACGAGCAGTACTTC.

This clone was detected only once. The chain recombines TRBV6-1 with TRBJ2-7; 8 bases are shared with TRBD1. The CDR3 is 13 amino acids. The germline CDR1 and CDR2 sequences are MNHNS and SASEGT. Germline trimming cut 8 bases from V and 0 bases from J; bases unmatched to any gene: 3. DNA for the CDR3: TGTGCCAGCTGGGACAGGAGCTCCTACGAGCAGTACTTC. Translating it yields CASWDRSSYEQYF.

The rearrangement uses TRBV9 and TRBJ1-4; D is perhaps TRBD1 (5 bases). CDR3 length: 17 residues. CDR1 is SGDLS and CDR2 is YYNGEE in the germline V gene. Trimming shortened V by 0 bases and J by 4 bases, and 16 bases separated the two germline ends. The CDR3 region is CASSVEGSIGGNEKLFF. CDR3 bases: TGTGCCAGCAGCGTAGAGGGCTCCATCGGGGGTAATGAAAAACTGTTTTTT.

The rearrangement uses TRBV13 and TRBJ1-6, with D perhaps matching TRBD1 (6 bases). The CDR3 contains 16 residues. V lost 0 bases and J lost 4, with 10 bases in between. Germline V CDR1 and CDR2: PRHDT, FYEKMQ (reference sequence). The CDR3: CASSLGGGWYNSPLHF. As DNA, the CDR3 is TGTGCCAGCAGCTTAGGAGGGGGGTGGTATAATTCACCCCTCCACTTT.

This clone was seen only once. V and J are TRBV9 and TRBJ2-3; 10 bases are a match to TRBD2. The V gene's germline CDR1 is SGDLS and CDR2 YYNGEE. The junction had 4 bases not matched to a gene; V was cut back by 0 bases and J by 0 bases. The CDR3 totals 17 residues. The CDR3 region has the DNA TGTGCCAGCAGCGTAGGAGCGGGGGGGTCTAGCACAGATACGCAGTATTTT. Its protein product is CASSVGAGGSSTDTQYF.

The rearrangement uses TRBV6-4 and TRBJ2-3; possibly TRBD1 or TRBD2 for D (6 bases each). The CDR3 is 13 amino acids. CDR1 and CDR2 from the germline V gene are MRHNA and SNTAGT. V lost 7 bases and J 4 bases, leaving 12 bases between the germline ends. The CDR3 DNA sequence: TGTGCCAGCATTGGGGGGCCCCCAGATACGCAGTATTTT. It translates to CASIGGPPDTQYF.

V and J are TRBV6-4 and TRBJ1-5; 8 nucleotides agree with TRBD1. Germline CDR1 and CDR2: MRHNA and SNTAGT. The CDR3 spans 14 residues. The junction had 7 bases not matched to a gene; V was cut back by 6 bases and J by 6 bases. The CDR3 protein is CASSETGEGQPQHF. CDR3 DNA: TGTGCCAGCAGCGAGACAGGGGAGGGTCAGCCCCAGCATTTT.

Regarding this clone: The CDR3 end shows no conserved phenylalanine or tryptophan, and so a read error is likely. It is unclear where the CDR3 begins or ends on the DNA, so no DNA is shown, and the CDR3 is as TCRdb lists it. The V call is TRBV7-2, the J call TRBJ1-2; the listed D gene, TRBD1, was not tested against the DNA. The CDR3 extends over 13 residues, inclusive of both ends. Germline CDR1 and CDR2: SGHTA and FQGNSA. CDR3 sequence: CASSLAHTGQRRY.

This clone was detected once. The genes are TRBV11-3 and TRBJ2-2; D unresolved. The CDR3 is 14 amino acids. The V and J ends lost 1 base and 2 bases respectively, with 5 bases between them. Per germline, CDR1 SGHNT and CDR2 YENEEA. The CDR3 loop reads CASSLGVNTGELFF. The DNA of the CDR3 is TGTGCCAGCAGCTTAGGAGTTAACACCGGGGAGCTGTTTTTT.

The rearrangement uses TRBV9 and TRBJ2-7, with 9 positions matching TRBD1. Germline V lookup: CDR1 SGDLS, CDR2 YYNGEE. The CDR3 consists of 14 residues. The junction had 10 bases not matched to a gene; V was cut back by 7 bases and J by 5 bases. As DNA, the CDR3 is TGTGCCAGCGGATCCGGGACAGGGTTAAACGAGCAGTACTTC. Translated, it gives CASGSGTGLNEQYF.

The CDR3 loop reads CASSVFGGGATDTQYF. CDR3 bases: TGTGCCAGCAGCGTATTCGGCGGGGGGGCCACAGATACGCAGTATTTT. The chain carries TRBV9 and TRBJ2-3; 9 bases align to TRBD2. There are 16 residues in the CDR3. The germline gives CDR1 SGDLS, CDR2 YYNGEE. Unmatched junction bases numbered 5, after V lost 1 base and J lost 2 bases.

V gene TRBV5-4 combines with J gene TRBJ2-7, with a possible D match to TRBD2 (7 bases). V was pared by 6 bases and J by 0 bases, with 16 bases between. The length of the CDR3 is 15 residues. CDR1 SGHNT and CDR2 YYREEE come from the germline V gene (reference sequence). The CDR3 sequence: CASTGGPPNSYEQYF. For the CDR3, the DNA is TGTGCCAGCACGGGGGGCCCGCCGAACTCCTACGAGCAGTACTTC.

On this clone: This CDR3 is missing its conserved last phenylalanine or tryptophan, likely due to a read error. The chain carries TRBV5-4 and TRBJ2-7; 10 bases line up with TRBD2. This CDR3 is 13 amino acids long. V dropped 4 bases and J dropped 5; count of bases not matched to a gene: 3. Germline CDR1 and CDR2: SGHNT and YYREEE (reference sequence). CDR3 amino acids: CASSPLAGDEQYL. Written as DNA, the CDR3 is TGTGCCAGCAGCCCCCTAGCGGGGGACGAGCAGTACCTC.

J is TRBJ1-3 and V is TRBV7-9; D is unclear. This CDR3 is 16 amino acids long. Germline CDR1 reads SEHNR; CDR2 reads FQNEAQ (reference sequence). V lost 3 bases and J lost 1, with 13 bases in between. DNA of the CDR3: TGTGCCAGCAGCTTCCCTACCAGAACATCTGGAAACACCATATATTTT. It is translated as CASSFPTRTSGNTIYF. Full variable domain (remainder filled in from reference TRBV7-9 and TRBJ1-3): DTGVSQNPRHKITKRGQNVTFRCDPISEHNRLYWYRQTLGQGPEFLTYFQNEAQLEKSRLLSDRFSAERPKGSFSTLEIQRTEQGDSAMYLCASSFPTRTSGNTIYFGEGSWLTVV.